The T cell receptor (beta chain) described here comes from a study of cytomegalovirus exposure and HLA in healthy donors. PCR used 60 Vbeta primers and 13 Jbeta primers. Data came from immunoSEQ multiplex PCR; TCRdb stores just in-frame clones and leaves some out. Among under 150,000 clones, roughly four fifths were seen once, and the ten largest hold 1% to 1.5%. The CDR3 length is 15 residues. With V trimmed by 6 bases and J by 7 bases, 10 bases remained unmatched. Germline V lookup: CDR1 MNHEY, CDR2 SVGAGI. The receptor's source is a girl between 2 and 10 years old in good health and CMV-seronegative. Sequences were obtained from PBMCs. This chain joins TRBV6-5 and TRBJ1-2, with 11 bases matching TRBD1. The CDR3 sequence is CASSRTGGSERGYTF. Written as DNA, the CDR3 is TGTGCCAGCAGCAGGACAGGGGGCTCGGAGCGTGGCTACACCTTC.